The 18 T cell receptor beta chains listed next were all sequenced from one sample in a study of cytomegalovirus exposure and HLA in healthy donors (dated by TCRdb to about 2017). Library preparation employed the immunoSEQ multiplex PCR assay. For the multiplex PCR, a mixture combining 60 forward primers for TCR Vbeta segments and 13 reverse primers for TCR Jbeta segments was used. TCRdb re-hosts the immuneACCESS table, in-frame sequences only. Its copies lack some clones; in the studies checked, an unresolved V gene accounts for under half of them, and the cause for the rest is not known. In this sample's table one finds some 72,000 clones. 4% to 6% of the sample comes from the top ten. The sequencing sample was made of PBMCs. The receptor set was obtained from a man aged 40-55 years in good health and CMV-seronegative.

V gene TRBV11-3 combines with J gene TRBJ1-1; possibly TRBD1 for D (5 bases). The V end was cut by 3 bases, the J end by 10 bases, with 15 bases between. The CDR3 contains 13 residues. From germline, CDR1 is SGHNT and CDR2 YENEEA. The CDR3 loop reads CASSLSVRDPAFF. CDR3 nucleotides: TGTGCCAGCAGCTTGTCTGTCAGGGATCCAGCTTTCTTT.

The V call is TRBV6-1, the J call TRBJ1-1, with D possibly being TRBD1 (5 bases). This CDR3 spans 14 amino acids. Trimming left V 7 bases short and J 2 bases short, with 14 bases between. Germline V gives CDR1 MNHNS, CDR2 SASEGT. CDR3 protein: CASNGQGSNTEAFF. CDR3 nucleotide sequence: TGTGCCAGCAATGGGCAGGGAAGTAACACTGAAGCTTTCTTT.

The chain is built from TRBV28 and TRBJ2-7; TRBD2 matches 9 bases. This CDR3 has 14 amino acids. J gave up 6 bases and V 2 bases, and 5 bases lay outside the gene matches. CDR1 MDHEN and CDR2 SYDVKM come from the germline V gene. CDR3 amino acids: CASSLAGGRGEQYF. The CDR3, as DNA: TGTGCCAGCAGTTTAGCGGGAGGGCGCGGCGAGCAGTACTTC.

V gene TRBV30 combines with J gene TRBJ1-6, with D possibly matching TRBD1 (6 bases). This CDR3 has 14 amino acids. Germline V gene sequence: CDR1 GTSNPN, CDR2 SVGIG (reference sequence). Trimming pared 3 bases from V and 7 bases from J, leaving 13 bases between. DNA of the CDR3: TGTGCCTGGAGGTTGCACACAGGGAATTCACCCCTCCACTTT. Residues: CAWRLHTGNSPLHF.

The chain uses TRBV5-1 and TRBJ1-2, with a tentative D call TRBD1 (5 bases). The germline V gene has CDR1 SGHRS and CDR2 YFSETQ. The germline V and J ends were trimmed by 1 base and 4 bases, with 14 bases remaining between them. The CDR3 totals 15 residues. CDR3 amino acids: CASSLTSQGGYGYTF. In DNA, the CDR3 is TGCGCCAGCAGCTTGACCTCGCAGGGCGGCTATGGCTACACCTTC.

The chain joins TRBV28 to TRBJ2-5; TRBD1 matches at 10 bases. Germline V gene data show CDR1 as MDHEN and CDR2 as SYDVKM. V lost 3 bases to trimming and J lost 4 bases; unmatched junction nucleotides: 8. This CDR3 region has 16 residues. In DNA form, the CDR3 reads TGTGCCAGCAGTTTTGGGACAGGGGCCTTGGGAGAGACCCAGTACTTC. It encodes CASSFGTGALGETQYF.

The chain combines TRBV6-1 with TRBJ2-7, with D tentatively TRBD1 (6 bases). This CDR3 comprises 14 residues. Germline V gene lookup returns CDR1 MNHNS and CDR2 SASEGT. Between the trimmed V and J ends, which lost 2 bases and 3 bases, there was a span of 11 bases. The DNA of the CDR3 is TGTGCCAGCAGTGAATTTGGGGGACACTACGAGCAGTACTTC. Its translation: CASSEFGGHYEQYF.

As DNA, the CDR3 is TGTGCCAGAAGCTACGTCCAGACTAGAGATTTCATACTCGAGCAGTACTTC. The encoded protein is CARSYVQTRDFILEQYF. This rearrangement joins TRBV5-3 to TRBJ2-5; TRBD2 is a possible D gene (6 bases). With the DNA end fitting TRBJ2-7 better, the J assignment may be wrong. TRBV5-3 is classed as an ORF, of uncertain function. The CDR3 runs to 17 residues.

DNA for the CDR3: TGCGCCAGCAGCCAAGATGGAGGGGTTCTACCTTTCTTT. This encodes CASSQDGGVLPFF. The chain couples TRBV4-3 to TRBJ1-1; possible D gene TRBD1, 5 bases. The CDR3 sequence is 13 residues long. Germline lookup yields CDR1 LGHNA and CDR2 YSLEER. The V end lost 0 bases, the J end lost 12 bases, and 14 bases lay between the germline ends.

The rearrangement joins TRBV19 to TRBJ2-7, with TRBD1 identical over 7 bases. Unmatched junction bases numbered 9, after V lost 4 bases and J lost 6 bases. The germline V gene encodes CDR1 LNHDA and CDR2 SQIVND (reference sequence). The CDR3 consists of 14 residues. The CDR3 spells CASSRTGVIGEQYF. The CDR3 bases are TGTGCCAGTAGTAGAACAGGGGTTATCGGCGAGCAGTACTTC.

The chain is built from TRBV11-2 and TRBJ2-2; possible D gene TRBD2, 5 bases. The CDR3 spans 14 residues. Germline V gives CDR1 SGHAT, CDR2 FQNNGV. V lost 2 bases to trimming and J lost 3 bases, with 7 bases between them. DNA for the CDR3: TGTGCCAGCAGCTTACGGGGATACACCGGGGAGCTGTTTTTT. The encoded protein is CASSLRGYTGELFF.

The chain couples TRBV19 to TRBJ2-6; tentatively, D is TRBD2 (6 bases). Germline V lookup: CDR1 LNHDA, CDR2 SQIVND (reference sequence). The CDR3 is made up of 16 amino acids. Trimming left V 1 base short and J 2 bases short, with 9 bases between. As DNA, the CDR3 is TGTGCCAGTAGTATAGTTGCGGGGACTGGGGCCAACGTCCTGACTTTC. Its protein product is CASSIVAGTGANVLTF.

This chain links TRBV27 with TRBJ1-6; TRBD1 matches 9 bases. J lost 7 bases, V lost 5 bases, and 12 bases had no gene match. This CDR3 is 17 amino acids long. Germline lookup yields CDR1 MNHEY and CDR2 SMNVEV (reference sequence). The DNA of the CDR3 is TGTGCCAGCAGTGAATACTCTCCGGGACAGGGAAATTCACCCCTCCACTTT. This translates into CASSEYSPGQGNSPLHF.

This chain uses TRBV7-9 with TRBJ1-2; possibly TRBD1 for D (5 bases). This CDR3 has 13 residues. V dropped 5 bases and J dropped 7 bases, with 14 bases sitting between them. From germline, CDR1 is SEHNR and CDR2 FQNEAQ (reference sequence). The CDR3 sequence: CASSRQGFSGYTF. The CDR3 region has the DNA TGTGCCAGCAGCAGGCAGGGCTTTAGTGGCTACACCTTC.

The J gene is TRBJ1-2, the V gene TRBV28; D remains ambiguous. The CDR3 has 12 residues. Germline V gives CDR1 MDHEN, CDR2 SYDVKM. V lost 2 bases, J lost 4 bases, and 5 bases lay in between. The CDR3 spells CASSLELYGYTF. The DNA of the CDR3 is TGTGCCAGCAGTTTAGAGCTCTATGGCTACACCTTC.

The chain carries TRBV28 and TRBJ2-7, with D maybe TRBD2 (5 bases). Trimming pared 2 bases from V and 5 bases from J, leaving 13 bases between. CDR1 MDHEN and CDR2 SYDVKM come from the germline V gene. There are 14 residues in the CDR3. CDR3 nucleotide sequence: TGTGCCAGCAGTTTACCCGGGGATGGAAACGAGCAGTACTTC. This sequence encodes CASSLPGDGNEQYF.

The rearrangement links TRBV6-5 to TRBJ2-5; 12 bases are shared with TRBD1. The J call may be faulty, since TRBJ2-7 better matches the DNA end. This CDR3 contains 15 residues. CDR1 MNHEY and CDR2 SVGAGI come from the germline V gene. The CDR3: CASSSGGQGADEQYF. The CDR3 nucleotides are TGTGCCAGCAGTTCTGGGGGACAGGGGGCCGACGAGCAGTACTTC.

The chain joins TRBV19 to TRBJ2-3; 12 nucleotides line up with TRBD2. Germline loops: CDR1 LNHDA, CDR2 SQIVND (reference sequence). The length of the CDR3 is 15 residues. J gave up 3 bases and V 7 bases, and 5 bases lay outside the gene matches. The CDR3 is CASKSGTSGTDTQYF. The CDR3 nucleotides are TGTGCCAGTAAATCCGGGACTAGCGGGACAGATACGCAGTATTTT.